This T cell receptor (beta chain) derives from a study of blood T cell repertoires in COVID-19. The study recruited people aged 18 to 89 years across more than 20 US areas. This CDR3 is 16 amino acids long. Germline V gives CDR1 LNHDA, CDR2 SQIVND (reference sequence). Trimming cost V 5 bases and J 2 bases; bases outside gene matches: 11. Authors' data handling: Reference gene primer amplification in the assay estimated nucleated cell counts. The method was immunoSEQ multiplex PCR; TCRdb's version includes in-frame clones alone and lacks a portion of them. V and J calls and clone size come straight from that table; D and trimming were deduced from the DNA. This repertoire shows roughly 310,000 clones, 70% to 90% found once; its top ten account for 9.5%.

The TCR originated in a woman aged 40 to 55 who had recovered from COVID-19. The chain carries TRBV19 and TRBJ2-7; TRBD1 aligns across 8 bases. Material: PBMCs or T cells enriched from blood (not recorded which). The CDR3 bases are TGTGCCAGTAGTGGACGATGGGACAGGAACACCTACGAGCAGTACTTC. Translating it yields CASSGRWDRNTYEQYF. The full variable domain, in which reference TRBV19 and TRBJ2-7 provide the parts outside the CDR3, is DGGITQSPKYLFRKEGQNVTLSCEQNLNHDAMYWYRQDPGQGLRLIYYSQIVNDFQKGDIAEGYSVSREKKESFPLTVTSAQKNPTAFYLCASSGRWDRNTYEQYFGPGTRLTVT.